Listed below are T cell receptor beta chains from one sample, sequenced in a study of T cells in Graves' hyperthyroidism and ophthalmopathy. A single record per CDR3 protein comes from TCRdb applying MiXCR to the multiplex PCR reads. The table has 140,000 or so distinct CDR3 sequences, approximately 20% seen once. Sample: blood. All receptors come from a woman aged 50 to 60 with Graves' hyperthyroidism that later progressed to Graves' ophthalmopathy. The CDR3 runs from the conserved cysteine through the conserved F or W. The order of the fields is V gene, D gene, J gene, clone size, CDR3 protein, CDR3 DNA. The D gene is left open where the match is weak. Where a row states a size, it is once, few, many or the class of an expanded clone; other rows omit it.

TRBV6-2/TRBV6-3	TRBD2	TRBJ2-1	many	CASSSRLAGNEQFF	TGTGCCAGCAGTTCTCGACTAGCGGGCAATGAGCAGTTCTTC
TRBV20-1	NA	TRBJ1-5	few	CSARDPRQGPDQPQHF	TGCAGTGCTAGAGATCCCCGGCAGGGACCCGATCAGCCCCAGCATTTT
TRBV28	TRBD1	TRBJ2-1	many	CASRDRPYNEQFF	TGTGCCAGCAGGGACAGGCCCTACAATGAGCAGTTCTTC
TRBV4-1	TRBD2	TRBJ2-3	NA	CASSQVQTSGVTDTQYF	TGCGCCAGCAGCCAAGTCCAGACTAGCGGGGTCACAGATACGCAGTATTTT
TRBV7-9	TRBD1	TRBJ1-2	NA	CASSVKQGNYGYTF	TGTGCCAGCAGCGTAAAACAGGGGAACTATGGCTACACCTTC
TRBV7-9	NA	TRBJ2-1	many	CASSFAFPYNEQFF	TGTGCCAGCAGCTTTGCGTTCCCCTACAATGAGCAGTTCTTC
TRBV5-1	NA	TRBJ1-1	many	CASTSGQGLNTEAFF	TGCGCGAGCACGTCCGGCCAGGGGCTAAACACTGAAGCTTTCTTT
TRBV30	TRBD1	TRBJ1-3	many	CAWSSTGGSGNTIYF	TGTGCCTGGAGTTCTACAGGGGGCTCTGGAAACACCATATATTTT
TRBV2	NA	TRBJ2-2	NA	CASSELLRSYRGELFF	TGTGCCAGCAGTGAACTTTTACGAAGTTATCGGGGGGAGCTGTTTTTT
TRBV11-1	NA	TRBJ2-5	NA	CASSLDYLETQYF	TGTGCCAGCAGCCTGGACTACCTCGAGACCCAGTACTTC
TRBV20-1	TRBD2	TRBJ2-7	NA	CSARDGGGSSYEQYF	TGCAGTGCTAGAGACGGGGGGGGGAGCTCCTACGAGCAGTACTTC
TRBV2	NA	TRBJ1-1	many	CASKYRAMNTEAFF	TGTGCCAGCAAATACAGGGCCATGAACACTGAAGCTTTCTTT
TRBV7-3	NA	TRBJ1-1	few	CASSTMDTTEAFF	TGTGCCAGCAGCACCATGGACACGACTGAAGCTTTCTTT
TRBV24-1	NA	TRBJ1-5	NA	CATSEGSSNQPQHF	TGTGCCACCAGTGAGGGGAGTAGCAATCAGCCCCAGCATTTT
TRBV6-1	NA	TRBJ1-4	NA	CASSPRVGEKLFF	TGTGCCAGCAGCCCACGGGTGGGGGAAAAACTGTTTTTT
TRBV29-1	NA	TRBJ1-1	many	CSVGPLASGNTEAFF	TGCAGCGTTGGACCGCTTGCTTCAGGGAACACTGAAGCTTTCTTT
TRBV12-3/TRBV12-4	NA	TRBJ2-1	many	CASRNTGLGSYNEQFF	TGTGCCAGCAGAAATACAGGGCTGGGCTCCTACAATGAGCAGTTCTTC
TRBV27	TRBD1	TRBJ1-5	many	CASSFGGGDQPQHF	TGTGCCAGCAGTTTCGGAGGGGGCGATCAGCCCCAGCATTTT
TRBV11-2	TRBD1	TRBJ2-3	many	CASSLGQGHTDTQYF	TGTGCCAGCAGCCTAGGACAGGGTCACACAGATACGCAGTATTTT
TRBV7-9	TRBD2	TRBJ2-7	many	CASSPGSGRYEQYF	TGTGCCAGCAGCCCTGGTAGCGGGAGATACGAGCAGTACTTC
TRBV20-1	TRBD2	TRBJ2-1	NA	CSARRLAGAPMEQFF	TGCAGTGCGCGTCGGCTAGCGGGGGCCCCAATGGAGCAGTTCTTC
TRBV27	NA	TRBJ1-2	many	CASRLKPRGYGYTF	TGTGCCAGCAGACTCAAGCCTAGGGGCTATGGCTACACCTTC
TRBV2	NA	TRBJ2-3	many	CASSVRGSGDTQYF	TGTGCCAGCAGTGTGCGAGGGTCTGGAGATACGCAGTATTTT
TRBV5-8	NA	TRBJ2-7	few	CASSLGTLTTYEQYF	TGTGCCAGCAGCTTGGGAACACTTACAACCTACGAGCAGTACTTC
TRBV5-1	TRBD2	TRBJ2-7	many	CASSLPTAGGYEQYF	TGCGCCAGCAGCTTACCCACAGCGGGAGGCTACGAGCAGTACTTC
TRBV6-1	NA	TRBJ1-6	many	CASSSPGSLNSPLHF	TGTGCCAGCAGTTCCCCAGGGTCGCTTAATTCACCCCTCCACTTT
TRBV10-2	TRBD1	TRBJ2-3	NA	CASRTTGSGTDTQYF	TGCGCCAGCAGAACGACAGGGTCCGGCACAGATACGCAGTATTTT
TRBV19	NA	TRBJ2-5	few	CASSNEGRGKTQYF	TGTGCCAGTAGTAATGAAGGAAGGGGAAAGACCCAGTACTTC
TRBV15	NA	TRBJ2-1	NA	CATSRDSGGYNEQFF	TGTGCCACCAGCAGAGATTCCGGCGGGTACAATGAGCAGTTCTTC
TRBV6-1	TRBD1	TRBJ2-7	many	CASTRTGSSYEQYF	TGTGCCAGCACCCGGACAGGGTCAAGCTACGAGCAGTACTTC
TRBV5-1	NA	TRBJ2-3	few	CASSWDSKTADTQYF	TGCGCCAGCAGCTGGGACTCGAAAACGGCAGATACGCAGTATTTT
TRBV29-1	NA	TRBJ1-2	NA	CSVAADYGYTF	TGCAGCGTGGCGGCTGACTATGGCTACACCTTC
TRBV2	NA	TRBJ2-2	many	CASSEAGSGELFF	TGTGCCAGCAGTGAAGCGGGGTCTGGGGAGCTGTTTTTT
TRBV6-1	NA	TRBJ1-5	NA	CASSDRVDQPQHF	TGTGCCAGCAGTGACAGGGTTGATCAGCCCCAGCATTTT
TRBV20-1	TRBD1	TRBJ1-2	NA	CSAPPGTADYGYTF	TGCAGTGCCCCTCCGGGGACAGCAGATTATGGCTACACCTTC
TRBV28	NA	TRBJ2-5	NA	CASSLGGVVTQYF	TGTGCCAGCAGCTTGGGCGGGGTAGTGACCCAGTACTTC
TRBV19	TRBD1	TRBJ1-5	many	CATGTAFSNQPQHF	TGTGCCACCGGGACAGCCTTTAGCAATCAGCCCCAGCATTTT
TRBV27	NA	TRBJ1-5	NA	CASSVGAFGNQPQHF	TGTGCCAGCAGTGTTGGGGCGTTTGGCAATCAGCCCCAGCATTTT
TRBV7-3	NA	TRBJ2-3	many	CASSAGTVTSGDTQYF	TGTGCCAGCAGCGCTGGGACAGTCACCAGCGGGGATACGCAGTATTTT
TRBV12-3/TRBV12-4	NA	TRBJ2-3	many	CASSPFTGADTQYF	TGTGCCAGCAGTCCCTTTACCGGCGCAGATACGCAGTATTTT
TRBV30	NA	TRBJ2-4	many	CACSKGVGGNIQYF	TGTGCCTGTTCCAAGGGAGTAGGGGGAAACATTCAGTACTTC
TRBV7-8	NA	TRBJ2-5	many	CASSTRLGNQETQYF	TGTGCCAGCAGCACCCGCCTAGGAAACCAAGAGACCCAGTACTTC
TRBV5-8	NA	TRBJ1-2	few	CASSAKISYGYTF	TGTGCCAGCAGCGCCAAAATAAGCTATGGCTACACCTTC
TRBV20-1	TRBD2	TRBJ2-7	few	CSATDPGLSHEQYF	TGCAGTGCTACAGATCCGGGACTATCTCACGAGCAGTACTTC
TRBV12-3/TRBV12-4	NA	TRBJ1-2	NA	CASSFKQGLGYTF	TGTGCCAGCAGTTTTAAGCAGGGATTGGGCTACACCTTC
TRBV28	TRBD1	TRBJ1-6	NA	CASSFDRGRNSPLHF	TGTGCCAGCAGTTTCGACAGGGGCAGAAATTCACCCCTCCACTTT
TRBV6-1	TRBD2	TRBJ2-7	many	CASRGTSGSLYEQYF	TGTGCCAGCAGAGGGACTAGCGGGAGTCTATACGAGCAGTACTTC
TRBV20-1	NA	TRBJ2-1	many	CSATNPGKNNEQFF	TGCAGTGCTACCAATCCGGGGAAAAACAATGAGCAGTTCTTC
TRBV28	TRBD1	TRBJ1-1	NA	CASSEDRGRAFF	TGTGCCAGCAGTGAGGACAGGGGACGAGCTTTCTTT
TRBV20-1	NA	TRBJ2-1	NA	CSATSPSVSEQFF	TGCAGTGCCACGAGCCCTAGCGTTAGTGAGCAGTTCTTC